One sample yielded the 27 T cell receptor beta chains listed below, sequenced in a study of Ad26.COV2.S vaccination and SARS-CoV-2 variants. Some clones are missing from TCRdb's copy, which holds only in-frame ones; the method was immunoSEQ multiplex PCR. This repertoire shows around 450,000 clones, about 91% found once; its top ten account for approximately 2.5%. Treatment noted: around 19 received Ad26.COV2.S at low or high dose, single or two shots; about five received placebo; per-sample allocation not given. It was on day 63 after the first vaccine or placebo injection that samples were taken. The material was peripheral blood, obtained in a trial of Ad26.COV2.S vaccine versus placebo. The receptors shown here come from a person between 18 and 60 years old who received the Ad26.COV2.S COVID-19 vaccine or a placebo.

The V and J genes are TRBV18 and TRBJ1-4; 8 bases map to TRBD1. The CDR3 length is 13 residues. The V segment lost 4 bases and the J segment 6 bases; nucleotides outside the gene matches: 1. CDR1 is KGHSH and CDR2 is LQKENI in the germline V gene. Here the CDR3 reads CASSRDRHEKLFF. In DNA, the CDR3 is TGTGCCAGCTCACGGGACAGGCATGAAAAACTGTTTTTT.

This clone came up once. The J gene is TRBJ1-1, the V gene TRBV5-1; D gene unclear. V was clipped by 0 bases and J by 3 bases, with 6 bases between them. CDR1 and CDR2 (germline): SGHRS, YFSETQ. The CDR3 is 13 amino acids. CDR3 nucleotide sequence: TGCGCCAGCAGCTTGGTTTTAGACACTGAAGCTTTCTTT. Amino acid sequence: CASSLVLDTEAFF.

With respect to this clone: Other DNA sequences in this sample translate to the same CDR3. The rearrangement joins TRBV7-2 to TRBJ1-3; D remains unclear. V was trimmed by 1 base and J by 0 bases, leaving 4 bases between them. This CDR3 has 14 residues. Germline assignment: CDR1 SGHTA and CDR2 FQGNSA. As DNA, the CDR3 is TGTGCCAGCAGCTTAGGAGGCTCTGGAAACACCATATATTTT. This sequence encodes CASSLGGSGNTIYF. The full variable domain, with the rest looked up from reference TRBV7-2 and TRBJ1-3, is GAGVSQSPSNKVTEKGKDVELRCDPISGHTALYWYRQSLGQGLEFLIYFQGNSAPDKSGLPSDRFSAERTGGSVSTLTIQRTQQEDSAVYLCASSLGGSGNTIYFGEGSWLTVV.

This chain connects TRBV7-2 to TRBJ2-5; D unclear. CDR1 and CDR2 from the germline V gene are SGHTA and FQGNSA. The CDR3 sequence is 12 residues long. Deletions cut 1 base from V and 2 bases from J, with 2 bases between. The CDR3 region has the DNA TGTGCCAGCAGCTTAGGTCAAGAGACCCAGTACTTC. This encodes CASSLGQETQYF.

V gene TRBV2 combines with J gene TRBJ1-1; unclear D gene. Germline CDR1 and CDR2: SNHLY and FYNNEI. V was pared by 3 bases and J by 5 bases, with 7 bases between. The CDR3 has 12 amino acids. CDR3 sequence (DNA): TGTGCCAGCAGTGACAGGTCGACTGAAGCTTTCTTT. Amino acid sequence: CASSDRSTEAFF.

This chain joins TRBV6-2 or TRBV6-3 and TRBJ1-1, with TRBD1 matching 8 bases. CDR1 and CDR2 (germline): MNHEY, SVGEGT. The CDR3 is made up of 15 amino acids. The junction had 5 bases not matched to a gene; V was cut back by 0 bases and J by 5 bases. In DNA form, the CDR3 reads TGTGCCAGCAGTTACTCCAGGGGGCGCCGGACTGAAGCTTTCTTT. It encodes CASSYSRGRRTEAFF.

This clone appeared a single time. The rearrangement joins TRBV5-1 to TRBJ1-1; 11 positions agree with TRBD1. This CDR3 comprises 16 residues. The germline gives CDR1 SGHRS, CDR2 YFSETQ. With V trimmed by 4 bases and J by 3 bases, 8 bases remained unmatched. CDR3: CASSVIGDRGYTEAFF. DNA of the CDR3: TGCGCCAGCAGCGTCATCGGGGACAGGGGGTACACTGAAGCTTTCTTT.

The chain joins TRBV9 to TRBJ2-5; 10 bases line up with TRBD1. This CDR3 spans 15 amino acids. Germline V gene data show CDR1 as SGDLS and CDR2 as YYNGEE. The V gene end was trimmed by 6 bases and the J gene end by 2 bases; junction bases not matched to a gene: 7. The CDR3 loop is CASTRQGAGQETQYF. CDR3 in DNA: TGTGCCAGCACCCGACAGGGGGCTGGGCAAGAGACCCAGTACTTC.

The chain carries TRBV18 and TRBJ1-2; D is possibly TRBD1 (5 bases). This CDR3 contains 15 residues. Germline loops: CDR1 KGHSH, CDR2 LQKENI. Trimming removed 2 bases from V and 7 bases from J, with 17 bases in between. CDR3 loop: CASSPIDSRMGGYTF. As DNA, the CDR3 is TGTGCCAGCTCACCAATTGACAGCCGAATGGGTGGCTACACCTTC.

V usage is TRBV4-2 and J usage is TRBJ2-5; tentative D call: TRBD1 (5 bases). V dropped 1 base and J dropped 2 bases, with 14 bases sitting between them. Germline CDR1 LGHNA, CDR2 YNFKEQ. This CDR3 has 16 residues. CDR3 coding DNA: TGTGCCAGCAGCCAAGCATTACTGGGGCGGCAAGAGACCCAGTACTTC. It is translated as CASSQALLGRQETQYF.

The chain joins TRBV6-5 to TRBJ1-2, with D possibly being TRBD1 (5 bases). The length of the CDR3 is 15 residues. The ends were cut back, 6 bases at V and 8 bases at J, with 22 bases in the middle. Germline loops: CDR1 MNHEY, CDR2 SVGAGI. CDR3 loop: CASSRDGVSPPGYTF. CDR3 sequence (DNA): TGTGCCAGCAGCCGGGACGGGGTTTCTCCCCCCGGCTACACCTTC.

V gene TRBV28 combines with J gene TRBJ1-4, with 7 nucleotides matching TRBD1. Per the germline V gene, CDR1 is MDHEN and CDR2 is SYDVKM. The CDR3 has 12 amino acids. CDR3 in DNA: TGTCCCCCTGACAGGGATCGTGAAAAACTGTTTTTT. This codes for CPPDRDREKLFF.

The chain employs TRBV19 and TRBJ1-5; perhaps TRBD1 as D (5 bases). The germline CDR1 and CDR2 sequences are LNHDA and SQIVND (reference sequence). V was clipped by 6 bases and J by 6 bases, with 18 bases between them. CDR3 length: 15 amino acids. The CDR3 nucleotides read TGTGCCAGTAGCGTCGACAGTACTCGACCTCAGCCCCAGCATTTT. Translation: CASSVDSTRPQPQHF.

The sample holds a few counts of this clone. The chain's CDR3 is CASSVLQREAFYNERFF. The DNA of the CDR3 is TGTGCCAGCAGCGTCCTACAGCGGGAGGCCTTCTACAATGAGAGGTTCTTC. The V gene is TRBV5-6, the J gene TRBJ2-1; 9 bases match TRBD2. The J segment lost 15 bases and the V segment lost 4 bases, leaving 23 bases of the junction unmatched. The germline V gene encodes CDR1 SGHDT and CDR2 YYEEEE. The CDR3 consists of 17 residues.

The rearrangement joins TRBV13 to TRBJ1-2; D not certain. Looked up from germline, CDR1 is PRHDT and CDR2 is FYEKMQ (reference sequence). This CDR3 is built from 13 residues. Trimming took 0 bases from V and 9 from J, leaving 11 bases between them. CDR3 sequence (DNA): TGTGCCAGCAGCTTAGGACGGTTTGTAAGCTACACCTTC. This sequence encodes CASSLGRFVSYTF.

Notes on this clone: Distinct nucleotide sequences in the sample also encode this CDR3. The rearrangement joins TRBV5-1 to TRBJ2-3; D perhaps matches TRBD2 (6 bases). Germline V gene data show CDR1 as SGHRS and CDR2 as YFSETQ. This CDR3 region has 13 residues. The V and J ends lost 3 bases and 4 bases respectively, with 9 bases between them. This CDR3 reads CASSSERADTQYF. For the CDR3, the DNA is TGCGCCAGCAGCTCGGAGCGGGCAGATACGCAGTATTTT.

The CDR3 DNA follows: TGTGCCAGCAGCTTAACAGGGGCTAGCACAGATACGCAGTATTTT. Residues: CASSLTGASTDTQYF. The chain combines TRBV7-3 with TRBJ2-3; the D gene is possibly TRBD1 (5 bases). V was cut by 0 bases and J by 0 bases, with 7 bases left in between. Germline CDR1 SGHTA, CDR2 FQGTGA. The CDR3 extends over 15 amino acids.

V and J are TRBV7-2 and TRBJ2-7, with no clear D. Per germline, CDR1 SGHTA and CDR2 FQGNSA. Trimming removed 3 bases from V and 7 bases from J, with 13 bases in between. There are 13 residues in the CDR3. The CDR3 DNA is TGTGCCAGCAGCTTCGGTGGGTTAGGGGAGCAGTACTTC. Encoded protein: CASSFGGLGEQYF.

CDR3: CASSPQGAAYNEQFF. Written as DNA, the CDR3 is TGTGCCAGCAGTCCGCAGGGGGCGGCCTACAATGAGCAGTTCTTC. The V and J genes are TRBV27 and TRBJ2-1; 8 bases are a match to TRBD1. The germline V gene has CDR1 MNHEY and CDR2 SMNVEV (reference sequence). Germline trimming cut 5 bases from V and 2 bases from J; bases unmatched to any gene: 5. The CDR3 covers 15 residues.

The chain employs TRBV7-3 and TRBJ1-1; D is undetermined. The CDR3 extends over 13 amino acids. The V and J ends lost 5 bases and 2 bases respectively, with 9 bases between them. The germline CDR1 and CDR2 sequences are SGHTA and FQGTGA. The CDR3 loop is CASSQYTNTEAFF. The CDR3 DNA reads as TGTGCCAGCAGCCAATACACAAACACTGAAGCTTTCTTT.

To note about this clone: Germline and junction disagree at one end, which may indicate a read error. The sample contains more than one DNA sequence encoding this CDR3. The CDR3 DNA is TGTGCCAGCAGCTTACTAGGTCTTACGAGCAATCAGCCTCAGCATTTT. Protein product: CASSLLGLTSNQPQHF. This chain uses TRBV7-2 with TRBJ1-5; D unresolved. The CDR3 is 16 residues long. Germline V gives CDR1 SGHTA, CDR2 FQGNSA.

The CDR3 DNA reads as TGCAGTGCTAGTTCGACAGGGACTAACTATGGCTACACCTTC. It encodes CSASSTGTNYGYTF. This chain links TRBV20-1 with TRBJ1-2; TRBD1 matches 7 bases. The CDR3 has 14 residues. J was trimmed by 0 bases and V by 3 bases; bases with no gene match: 4. Germline CDR1 and CDR2: DFQATT and SNEGSKA (reference sequence).

The rearrangement joins TRBV27 to TRBJ2-1; D call uncertain. V gave up 3 bases and J gave up 8 bases, with 5 bases separating them. The CDR3 has 11 amino acids. Per the germline V gene, CDR1 is MNHEY and CDR2 is SMNVEV (reference sequence). The DNA for the CDR3 is TGTGCCAGCAGTTTTCTTGATGAGCAGTTCTTC. Translating gives CASSFLDEQFF.

V usage is TRBV9 and J usage is TRBJ1-2; a weak D match, TRBD1 (5 bases). CDR3 length: 14 residues. The ends were cut back, 6 bases at V and 7 bases at J, with 19 bases in the middle. CDR1 and CDR2 from the germline V gene are SGDLS and YYNGEE. CDR3 sequence (DNA): TGTGCCAGCAACGTTGGCTGGGGCAGCTCTGGCTACACCTTC. This sequence encodes CASNVGWGSSGYTF.

The CDR3 spells CASSTPGTAPGYTF. The CDR3 DNA is TGTGCCAGCAGTACCCCCGGGACAGCTCCTGGCTACACCTTC. The V and J genes are TRBV6-2 or TRBV6-3 and TRBJ1-2; 7 nucleotides align to TRBD1. Germline lookup yields CDR1 MNHEY and CDR2 SVGEGT. Losses at the gene ends were 5 bases for V and 7 bases for J; bases not matched to a gene: 10. There are 14 residues in the CDR3.

A remark on this clone: Mismatch with germline at one junction end may stem from a read error. The chain has TRBV5-1 and TRBJ2-1, with 11 nucleotides matching TRBD2. The CDR3 is 14 amino acids. The germline gives CDR1 SGHRS, CDR2 YFSETQ. CDR3 in amino acids: CASSLSLAGGSRVF. As DNA, the CDR3 is TGCGCCAGCAGCTTGAGCCTAGCGGGGGGTTCCCGTGTCTTC.

The gene calls are TRBV20-1 and TRBJ1-1; unclear D gene. Trimming cost V 3 bases and J 3 bases, with 2 bases left between them. The germline V gene encodes CDR1 DFQATT and CDR2 SNEGSKA (reference sequence). This CDR3 comprises 10 residues. Written as DNA, the CDR3 is TGCAGTGCTAGTCACACTGAAGCTTTCTTT. Translating it yields CSASHTEAFF.